The present TCR beta chain was sequenced within a study of cytomegalovirus exposure and HLA in healthy donors. Notes on the study in general: Looking again later, the authors saw that most CMV-associated TCR beta chains seemed HLA-restricted.

In its sample, this clone was seen a few times. Antigen unknown. Use of 60 Vbeta and 13 Jbeta primers characterized the PCR. Method: immunoSEQ multiplex PCR; TCRdb's copy keeps in-frame clones and lacks some. Of over 55,000 clones listed, 65% to 70% are singletons. Trimming stripped 3 bases from V and 0 bases from J, with 9 bases between. The germline CDR1 and CDR2 sequences are SGHKS and YYEKEE (reference sequence). The CDR3 contains 14 residues. The chain uses TRBV5-5 and TRBJ1-1; D possibly corresponds to TRBD1 (5 bases). The material sequenced was PBMCs. This sequence originates from a man aged 35-49 years in good health and CMV-seropositive. The CDR3 reads CASSSDTMNTEAFF. CDR3 sequence (DNA): TGTGCCAGCAGCTCGGACACGATGAACACTGAAGCTTTCTTT.